These T cell receptor beta chains were read from a single sample in a study of T-cell memory formation after mild COVID-19. TCRdb re-derived calls from the 5' RACE reads in MiXCR, one entry per CDR3 protein. Here the sample spans a few hundred thousand distinct CDR3 sequences, around 21% being singletons. The specimen was PBMCs or a T cell subset sorted from them (not recorded which). The source is an adult woman who had mild COVID-19 (a few samples of this study predate the infection). Cell type and time point are not known. Each CDR3 is given without its conserved first and last residue. The D gene is left open where the match is weak.

D gene: TRBD2; V gene: TRBV4-2; CDR3 protein: ASSQVPGGGATDTQY
D gene: NA; V gene: TRBV6-1; CDR3 protein: ASSEALGGARQPQH
D gene: TRBD2; V gene: TRBV9; CDR3 protein: ASSVVSGGPNEQF
D gene: TRBD1; V gene: TRBV6-6; CDR3 protein: ASSQGTGAAVKTPHTDTQY
D gene: TRBD1; V gene: TRBV4-3; CDR3 protein: ASSQDGRTGGTEAF
D gene: TRBD2; V gene: TRBV5-1; CDR3 protein: ASSSSGLAGYNEQF
D gene: NA; V gene: TRBV7-9; CDR3 protein: ASSLADPDPVNTQY
D gene: TRBD1; V gene: TRBV6-2/TRBV6-3; CDR3 protein: ASRGTGGNTEAF
D gene: NA; V gene: TRBV18; CDR3 protein: ASSPSEVGTVY
D gene: NA; V gene: TRBV20-1; CDR3 protein: SAGGGGRGYT
D gene: NA; V gene: TRBV3-1; CDR3 protein: ASSQDAHQNTEAF
D gene: NA; V gene: TRBV24-1; CDR3 protein: ATSDFATGSGETQY
D gene: TRBD1; V gene: TRBV11-3; CDR3 protein: ASSLDHGTGSYEQY
D gene: NA; V gene: TRBV11-2; CDR3 protein: ASSLFGGTDTQY
D gene: TRBD2; V gene: TRBV7-3; CDR3 protein: ASSRQAAGGRTGELF
D gene: NA; V gene: TRBV2; CDR3 protein: ASSESIGRTEAF
D gene: NA; V gene: TRBV5-1; CDR3 protein: ASGARDGLYEQY
D gene: TRBD1; V gene: TRBV6-6; CDR3 protein: ASSSRQGVGYT
D gene: NA; V gene: TRBV29-1; CDR3 protein: SYALGNEQF
D gene: NA; V gene: TRBV6-1; CDR3 protein: ASSEGARARNEQF
D gene: TRBD2; V gene: TRBV4-2; CDR3 protein: ASSQDWTSGSYNEQF
D gene: NA; V gene: TRBV7-2; CDR3 protein: ASSLARLGYEQY
D gene: NA; V gene: TRBV12-3/TRBV12-4; CDR3 protein: ASSSSWLSGNTIY
D gene: NA; V gene: TRBV20-1; CDR3 protein: SARDLGGESYEQY
D gene: NA; V gene: TRBV6-4; CDR3 protein: ASSEADPPGNEQF
D gene: NA; V gene: TRBV4-1; CDR3 protein: ASSQAVSAYTDTQY
D gene: TRBD2; V gene: TRBV3-1; CDR3 protein: ASSQASGGAQETQY
D gene: NA; V gene: TRBV18; CDR3 protein: ASSPPNSGNTEAF
D gene: NA; V gene: TRBV7-3; CDR3 protein: ASSLYPGAQETQY
D gene: TRBD1; V gene: TRBV5-5; CDR3 protein: ASSWGTGNQPQH
D gene: NA; V gene: TRBV12-3/TRBV12-4; CDR3 protein: ASSLGLGAGASYEQY
D gene: TRBD2; V gene: TRBV12-3/TRBV12-4; CDR3 protein: ASSFWKRGYNEQF
D gene: TRBD1; V gene: TRBV5-4; CDR3 protein: ASSAEGAYGYT
D gene: NA; V gene: TRBV30; CDR3 protein: AWSLGLEGNEQF
D gene: TRBD1; V gene: TRBV5-1; CDR3 protein: ASRVRQGANYEQY
D gene: NA; V gene: TRBV7-3; CDR3 protein: ASSLTGGDTQY
D gene: TRBD1; V gene: TRBV7-9; CDR3 protein: ASSFSGQGYEQY
D gene: TRBD1; V gene: TRBV12-3/TRBV12-4; CDR3 protein: ASSLGRGQAGFTDTQY
D gene: TRBD2; V gene: TRBV6-1; CDR3 protein: ASGLAGGPRDNEQF
D gene: NA; V gene: TRBV29-1; CDR3 protein: SVEDRATSGDEQF
D gene: NA; V gene: TRBV5-1; CDR3 protein: ASSLALQGYANTEAF
D gene: NA; V gene: TRBV6-5; CDR3 protein: ASSSGTGSSGNTIY
D gene: NA; V gene: TRBV30; CDR3 protein: AWNQGWGVDTQY
D gene: TRBD2; V gene: TRBV7-3; CDR3 protein: ASSSTQSSGSLF
D gene: NA; V gene: TRBV20-1; CDR3 protein: SARVGRGAYNEQF
D gene: TRBD2; V gene: TRBV6-2/TRBV6-3; CDR3 protein: ASRRIQREKETQY
D gene: TRBD2; V gene: TRBV4-3; CDR3 protein: ASSPTVAGGASLQF
D gene: NA; V gene: TRBV10-3; CDR3 protein: AISEPLGQQETQY
D gene: NA; V gene: TRBV29-1; CDR3 protein: SVEQPALGGYT
D gene: NA; V gene: TRBV6-6; CDR3 protein: AAYTGTPNSPLH